The next 30 T cell receptor beta chains were all read from a single sample in a study of blood T cell repertoires in COVID-19. Profiled with immunoSEQ multiplex PCR; TCRdb holds only in-frame clones, not every one. The repertoire holds around 130,000 clones, 70% to 90% seen once, with 3.6% in the top ten. The sequenced sample was peripheral blood. The receptors here all came from a woman aged 55-69 years with acute or convalescent COVID-19.

The chain employs TRBV12-3 or TRBV12-4 and TRBJ2-1, with 7 positions matching TRBD1. CDR3 length: 13 residues. V trimming: 5 bases; J trimming: 10 bases; junction bases outside the gene matches: 8. CDR3 sequence (DNA): TGTGCCAGCAGTACCAGACAGGGTGGCGAGCAGTTCTTC. This gives the protein CASSTRQGGEQFF.

This chain connects TRBV9 to TRBJ2-3, with 10 bases matching TRBD2. The CDR3 is made up of 15 amino acids. J gave up 5 bases and V 4 bases, and 7 bases lay outside the gene matches. Per germline, CDR1 SGDLS and CDR2 YYNGEE. The chain's CDR3 is CASSSLAGEIDTQYF. The CDR3 coding sequence is TGTGCCAGCAGCTCTCTAGCGGGAGAGATAGATACGCAGTATTTT. The complete variable domain, with remaining parts taken from reference TRBV9 and TRBJ2-3, reads DSGVTQTPKHLITATGQRVTLRCSPRSGDLSVYWYQQSLDQGLQFLIQYYNGEERAKGNILERFSAQQFPDLHSELNLSSLELGDSALYFCASSSLAGEIDTQYFGPGTRLTVL.

This clone has only one observation. The chain employs TRBV5-1 and TRBJ2-3, with TRBD2 matching 9 bases. Germline V CDR1 and CDR2: SGHRS, YFSETQ. V dropped 1 base and J dropped 1; count of bases not matched to a gene: 7. This CDR3 contains 17 residues. CDR3 DNA: TGCGCCAGCAGCTTGTCGGGAGCGGGAGGACGCACAGATACGCAGTATTTT. Its translation is CASSLSGAGGRTDTQYF.

This clone was seen once. The chain carries TRBV5-1 and TRBJ2-1; 15 bases are shared with TRBD2. The CDR3 totals 15 residues. CDR1 and CDR2 (germline): SGHRS, YFSETQ. The V gene end was trimmed by 4 bases and the J gene end by 10 bases; junction bases not matched to a gene: 6. This chain's CDR3 is CASSPGTSGRREQFF. CDR3 DNA: TGCGCCAGCAGCCCGGGGACTAGCGGGAGGAGGGAGCAGTTCTTC. The full variable domain, its missing parts supplied by reference TRBV5-1 and TRBJ2-1, is KAGVTQTPRYLIKTRGQQVTLSCSPISGHRSVSWYQQTPGQGLQFLFEYFSETQRNKGNFPGRFSGRQFSNSRSEMNVSTLELGDSALYLCASSPGTSGRREQFFGPGTRLTVL.

This chain uses TRBV25-1 with TRBJ2-2, with TRBD2 identical over 11 bases. V lost 9 bases and J lost 4; bases outside the gene matches: 10. Germline-derived CDR1 and CDR2 are MGHDK and SYGVNS. The CDR3 is 16 amino acids. The CDR3 loop reads CARKHAGTSGTGELFF. As DNA, the CDR3 is TGTGCCAGAAAGCATGCCGGGACTAGCGGCACCGGGGAGCTGTTTTTT.

The rearrangement links TRBV3-1 (or the pseudogene TRBV3-2) to TRBJ2-2; possibly TRBD2 for D (6 bases). The CDR3 contains 16 residues. Germline V gene lookup returns CDR1 LGHDT and CDR2 YNNKEL (reference sequence). Trimming took 4 bases from V and 1 from J, leaving 13 bases between them. DNA for the CDR3: TGTGCCAGCAGCCGAAGGAGTAGCGGGAACACCGGGGAGCTGTTTTTT. Translation: CASSRRSSGNTGELFF.

The rearrangement links TRBV30 to TRBJ1-2; 9 nucleotides match TRBD1. The CDR3 consists of 15 residues. Germline lookup yields CDR1 GTSNPN and CDR2 SVGIG (reference sequence). V was clipped by 1 base and J by 1 base; unmatched bases: 4. The CDR3: CAWSGTGVNNYGYTF. The CDR3 nucleotides are TGTGCCTGGAGTGGGACAGGGGTAAATAACTATGGCTACACCTTC. Full variable domain (rest looked up from reference TRBV30 and TRBJ1-2): SQTIHQWPATLVQPVGSPLSLECTVEGTSNPNLYWYRQAAGRGLQLLFYSVGIGQISSEVPQNLSASRPQDRQFILSSKKLLLSDSGFYLCAWSGTGVNNYGYTFGSGTRLTVV.

The rearrangement uses TRBV2 and TRBJ1-6; no reliable D call. Germline CDR1 is SNHLY and CDR2 is FYNNEI. V lost 8 bases, J lost 6 bases, and 14 bases lay in between. This CDR3 region has 14 residues. CDR3 sequence reads: CASRVQEVNSPLHF. CDR3 bases: TGTGCCAGCCGAGTCCAGGAGGTTAATTCACCCCTCCACTTT.

In DNA form, the CDR3 reads TGTGCCAGCAGTGTTACGCGGGGTAGCTCCTACAATGAGCAGTTCTTC. Its protein is CASSVTRGSSYNEQFF. This chain links TRBV2 with TRBJ2-1, with D perhaps matching TRBD2 (6 bases). This CDR3 is 16 amino acids long. V was clipped by 4 bases and J by 0 bases, with 13 bases between them. CDR1 SNHLY and CDR2 FYNNEI come from the germline V gene.

The chain joins TRBV5-1 to TRBJ2-5; unclear D gene. The CDR3 runs to 12 residues. The germline V gene has CDR1 SGHRS and CDR2 YFSETQ. V gave up 2 bases and J gave up 5 bases, with 7 bases separating them. CDR3 residues: CASSLVGETQYF. The CDR3 region has the DNA TGCGCCAGCAGCTTAGTGGGCGAGACCCAGTACTTC.

In its sample, this clone was seen a few times. The gene calls are TRBV6-5 and TRBJ1-1, with D possibly TRBD1 on 6 matching bases. The CDR3 runs 14 residues. Trimming stripped 2 bases from V and 9 bases from J, with 16 bases between. Germline lookup yields CDR1 MNHEY and CDR2 SVGAGI. As DNA, the CDR3 is TGTGCCAGCAGTTACGGGGGGGCCTCTGGGAAAGCTTTCTTT. This translates into CASSYGGASGKAFF.

The gene calls are TRBV11-1 and TRBJ2-5, with 8 bases fitting TRBD2. This CDR3 region has 16 residues. Germline V gene data show CDR1 as SGHAT and CDR2 as FQDESV (reference sequence). V was clipped by 6 bases and J by 2 bases; unmatched bases: 11. CDR3: CASSFQAGVGQETQYF. The CDR3 region has the DNA TGTGCCAGCAGTTTCCAAGCGGGAGTAGGTCAAGAGACCCAGTACTTC.

This chain joins TRBV19 and TRBJ2-1; TRBD2 matches 9 bases. CDR3 length: 16 residues. Trimming removed 10 bases from V and 7 bases from J; junction bases left unmatched: 17. CDR1 LNHDA and CDR2 SQIVND come from the germline V gene (reference sequence). The chain's CDR3 is CATRMVGSGRGNEQFF. In nucleotides, the CDR3 is TGTGCCACCCGTATGGTGGGTAGCGGGAGAGGTAATGAGCAGTTCTTC.

The genes are TRBV4-1 and TRBJ1-2; D remains unclear. The germline V gene has CDR1 MGHRA and CDR2 YSYEKL. The CDR3 runs to 14 residues. Trimming left V 0 bases short and J 3 bases short, with 8 bases between. DNA of the CDR3: TGCGCCAGCAGCCAAGAGCGGGGATACTATGGCTACACCTTC. Translation: CASSQERGYYGYTF.

A single count supports this clone. The chain is built from TRBV19 and TRBJ2-1; 10 bases match TRBD2. The CDR3 extends over 15 amino acids. The V gene's germline CDR1 is LNHDA and CDR2 SQIVND (reference sequence). With 5 bases clipped from V and 4 bases from J, the junction kept 5 bases outside the gene matches. Here the CDR3 DNA reads TGTGCCAGTAGTTTCACTAGCGGGGTTTACAATGAGCAGTTCTTC. It is translated as CASSFTSGVYNEQFF.

J is TRBJ1-2 and V is TRBV7-6, with TRBD1 matching 8 bases. The V segment lost 5 bases and the J segment 4 bases; nucleotides outside the gene matches: 3. Germline lookup yields CDR1 SGHVS and CDR2 FNYEAQ. CDR3 length equals 13 residues. For the CDR3, the DNA is TGTGCCAGCAGCCCTCAGGGGGCCTATGGCTACACCTTC. Amino acid sequence: CASSPQGAYGYTF. Full variable domain (rest looked up from reference TRBV7-6 and TRBJ1-2): GAGVSQSPRYKVTKRGQDVALRCDPISGHVSLYWYRQALGQGPEFLTYFNYEAQQDKSGLPNDRFSAERPEGSISTLTIQRTEQRDSAMYRCASSPQGAYGYTFGSGTRLTVV.

This clone was detected once. V and J are TRBV15 and TRBJ1-1; D unresolved. The CDR3 loop spans 14 amino acids. CDR1 is LNHNV and CDR2 is YYDKDF in the germline V gene (reference sequence). V shed 0 bases and J shed 8 bases, with 13 bases lying between them. This chain's CDR3 is CATSRDRGNLEAFF. The CDR3, as DNA: TGTGCCACCAGCAGAGATCGAGGCAACCTGGAAGCTTTCTTT.

The rearrangement links TRBV2 to TRBJ2-7; 7 bases fit TRBD2. Unmatched junction bases numbered 6, after V lost 4 bases and J lost 3 bases. Per germline, CDR1 SNHLY and CDR2 FYNNEI. The CDR3 is made up of 14 amino acids. The CDR3 DNA sequence: TGTGCCAGCAGTGGGGGCGGGAGTTTCTACGAGCAGTACGTC. It codes for CASSGGGSFYEQYV.

The V gene is TRBV30, the J gene TRBJ2-1; TRBD1 matches at 11 bases. The CDR3 sequence is 13 residues long. Germline CDR1 reads GTSNPN; CDR2 reads SVGIG (reference sequence). The trim removed 2 bases at V and 7 bases at J, leaving 1 base unmatched. In DNA, the CDR3 is TGTGCCTGGAGTAGGGACAGGGGGAATGAGCAGTTCTTC. Protein: CAWSRDRGNEQFF. Full variable domain (missing parts from reference TRBV30 and TRBJ2-1): SQTIHQWPATLVQPVGSPLSLECTVEGTSNPNLYWYRQAAGRGLQLLFYSVGIGQISSEVPQNLSASRPQDRQFILSSKKLLLSDSGFYLCAWSRDRGNEQFFGPGTRLTVL.

The chain has TRBV27 and TRBJ2-7; D gene uncertain. The CDR3 covers 12 residues. V was trimmed by 5 bases and J by 5 bases, leaving 10 bases between them. CDR1 MNHEY and CDR2 SMNVEV come from the germline V gene (reference sequence). CDR3 in DNA: TGTGCCAGCAGTCCCTCATACAACGAGCAGTACTTC. This encodes CASSPSYNEQYF.

This sequence joins TRBV6-2 or TRBV6-3 and TRBJ2-1; the match to TRBD2 covers 12 bases. Per germline, CDR1 MNHEY and CDR2 SVGEGT. The CDR3 has 15 residues. V gave up 6 bases and J gave up 2 bases; unmatched junction bases: 2. The CDR3 is CASRPSGRAYNEQFF. CDR3 bases: TGTGCCAGCAGGCCTAGCGGGAGGGCCTACAATGAGCAGTTCTTC.

This clone was seen once. The gene calls are TRBV30 and TRBJ1-2; 8 bases are a match to TRBD1. CDR1 is GTSNPN, CDR2 SVGIG, per germline (reference sequence). Unmatched junction bases numbered 7, after V lost 0 bases and J lost 7 bases. The CDR3 loop spans 14 amino acids. For the CDR3, the DNA is TGTGCCTGGAGTGTACTCAGGGGGCGGTTTGGCTACACCTTC. Translated, it gives CAWSVLRGRFGYTF.

This clone was observed once. The chain joins TRBV28 to TRBJ1-4; D may be TRBD1 (6 bases). With 4 bases removed from V and 0 bases from J, the gap between germline ends came to 12 bases. Germline CDR1 MDHEN, CDR2 SYDVKM. This CDR3 comprises 16 residues. The CDR3 sequence is CASSSSRQATNEKLFF. CDR3 DNA sequence: TGTGCCAGCAGTTCCTCCCGACAGGCAACTAATGAAAAACTGTTTTTT.

The chain recombines TRBV6-2 or TRBV6-3 with TRBJ1-1; D gene ambiguous. The CDR3 contains 14 residues. The V gene lost 5 bases and the J gene lost 1 base, with 11 bases spanning the gap. CDR1 and CDR2 from the germline V gene are MNHEY and SVGEGT. The CDR3 reads CASSRHMQNTEAFF. The CDR3 DNA is TGTGCCAGCAGTCGCCACATGCAGAACACTGAAGCTTTCTTT.

The rearrangement joins TRBV7-9 to TRBJ1-1; D possibly corresponds to TRBD1 (6 bases). Germline lookup yields CDR1 SEHNR and CDR2 FQNEAQ (reference sequence). Deletions cut 5 bases from V and 1 base from J, with 11 bases between. There are 14 residues in the CDR3. The CDR3 nucleotides are TGTGCCAGCAGCCTGGGGGCTCAGAACACTGAAGCTTTCTTT. Its protein is CASSLGAQNTEAFF.

The chain uses TRBV2 and TRBJ1-4; 10 nucleotides agree with TRBD1. The CDR3 extends over 15 amino acids. V dropped 6 bases and J dropped 5; count of bases not matched to a gene: 6. Germline V gene data show CDR1 as SNHLY and CDR2 as FYNNEI. Here the CDR3 DNA reads TGTGCCAGCAGGGGACAGGGGCTGACAAATGAAAAACTGTTTTTT. Its translation is CASRGQGLTNEKLFF.

The gene calls are TRBV12-3 or TRBV12-4 and TRBJ1-2, with no clear D. This CDR3 has 13 amino acids. The ends were cut back, 5 bases at V and 12 bases at J, with 19 bases in the middle. The CDR3 is CASSLYNGGSDTF. The DNA of the CDR3 is TGTGCCAGCAGTCTCTATAATGGAGGCTCGGACACCTTC.

The V gene is TRBV3-1 (or the pseudogene TRBV3-2), the J gene TRBJ1-1, with 8 bases matching TRBD1. V trimming: 6 bases; J trimming: 5 bases; junction bases outside the gene matches: 11. Germline CDR1 and CDR2: LGHDT and YNNKEL (reference sequence). The CDR3 is 15 residues long. CDR3 DNA: TGTGCCAGCAGTTACGGACAGGGAGGATGGACTGAAGCTTTCTTT. Amino acid sequence: CASSYGQGGWTEAFF.

This chain links TRBV7-9 with TRBJ2-7; D is unclear. This CDR3 has 13 residues. V shed 3 bases and J shed 1 base, with 7 bases lying between them. Per the germline V gene, CDR1 is SEHNR and CDR2 is FQNEAQ (reference sequence). The CDR3 is CASSFPGSYEQYV. The CDR3 DNA follows: TGTGCCAGCAGCTTCCCCGGGTCCTACGAGCAGTACGTC.

The chain has TRBV7-3 and TRBJ2-3; TRBD2 matches 9 bases. The CDR3 totals 15 residues. CDR1 is SGHTA, CDR2 FQGTGA, per germline. V dropped 1 base and J dropped 6; count of bases not matched to a gene: 5. CDR3 sequence (DNA): TGTGCCAGCAGCTTAATCCCCGGACTAGCGGATACGCAGTATTTT. Translating gives CASSLIPGLADTQYF.